This T cell receptor (beta chain) is drawn from a study of blood T cell repertoires in COVID-19. As for the study in general: Sites across the United States, Italy and Spain contributed samples from acute and convalescent COVID-19.

Generated by immunoSEQ multiplex PCR, the TCRdb table keeps only in-frame clones and is missing some. The sample contains around 210,000 clones, around 80% of which appear only once. The V and J ends lost 4 bases and 2 bases, in that order; junction bases with no gene match: 4. CDR1 and CDR2 from the germline V gene are SNHLY and FYNNEI. The CDR3 extends over 16 amino acids. The TCR was taken from a woman aged 80 or older with COVID-19, enrolled during active disease. J is TRBJ2-2 and V is TRBV2; 10 bases line up with TRBD2. The sample consisted of peripheral blood. CDR3 coding DNA: TGTGCCAGCAGTGCTAGCGGGGGCCGTAACACCGGGGAGCTGTTTTTT. This sequence encodes CASSASGGRNTGELFF.